The 31 T cell receptor beta chains below all came from one sample that was sequenced in a study of T cells expressing NK-cell markers. TCRdb reprocessed the 5' RACE reads; each CDR3 protein has one entry and no DNA is given. Its table lists 500,000 or so distinct CDR3 sequences. Sequenced sample: blood T cells: a sorted CD56 or NKG2C T cell subset, CD4+ or CD8+ T cells, or bulk PBMC T cells (not recorded which). All receptors derive from a man younger than 35 in good health.

V gene TRBV12-3 or TRBV12-4 combines with J gene TRBJ2-3; TCRdb returns TRBD1, unconfirmable since there is no DNA. The CDR3 covers 15 residues. This CDR3 is CASSPDRAGTDTQYF.

V is TRBV27 and J is TRBJ2-3; TCRdb's assignment of TRBD2 cannot be checked, as there is no DNA. Germline CDR1 is MNHEY and CDR2 is SMNVEV (reference sequence). The CDR3 runs to 16 residues. The CDR3 region is CASRILAGRATDTQYF.

V usage is TRBV20-1 and J usage is TRBJ2-1; the TRBD2 assignment by TCRdb is unverifiable without DNA. CDR3 length: 17 amino acids. Germline loops: CDR1 DFQATT, CDR2 SNEGSKA (reference sequence). CDR3 loop: CSASRRGGGTVSAEQFF.

The chain carries TRBV28 and TRBJ2-7. The CDR3 has 11 residues. Germline CDR1 reads MDHEN; CDR2 reads SYDVKM. Here the CDR3 reads CASGSHYEQYF.

This chain uses TRBV12-3 or TRBV12-4 with TRBJ1-5. The CDR3 extends over 13 amino acids. The CDR3 loop is CASSRRSNQPQHF.

V gene TRBV6-5 combines with J gene TRBJ1-2; TCRdb designates TRBD1, a call that cannot be tested without DNA. The germline V gene has CDR1 MNHEY and CDR2 SVGAGI. CDR3 size: 15 residues. CDR3 residues: CASSYSGASNYGYTF.

The gene calls are TRBV28 and TRBJ1-2; TCRdb reports TRBD1, a call that lacks DNA to check it against. CDR3 length: 12 residues. Germline values: CDR1 MDHEN, CDR2 SYDVKM. The CDR3 is CASYQVRDGYTF.

V usage is TRBV20-1 and J usage is TRBJ2-1. This CDR3 is built from 18 residues. Germline lookup yields CDR1 DFQATT and CDR2 SNEGSKA (reference sequence). The CDR3 region is CSAKDSAQRLTSYNEQFF.

The V gene is TRBV4-1, the J gene TRBJ1-2. The CDR3 is 15 amino acids. Per germline, CDR1 MGHRA and CDR2 YSYEKL. CDR3 amino acids: CASSQGGRTNYGYTF.

The rearrangement joins TRBV29-1 to TRBJ1-4. There are 12 residues in the CDR3. Germline-derived CDR1 and CDR2 are SQVTM and ANQGSEA. CDR3 amino acids: CSVAPSNEKLFF.

CDR3 in amino acids: CASSQDDSRRPQHF. This chain uses TRBV3-1 with TRBJ1-5; TCRdb outputs TRBD1, but without DNA this stays unchecked. Germline lookup yields CDR1 LGHDT and CDR2 YNNKEL (reference sequence). CDR3 length equals 14 residues.

This sequence joins TRBV5-1 and TRBJ2-4. The CDR3 spans 18 residues. Germline CDR1 reads SGHRS; CDR2 reads YFSETQ. CDR3 region: CASRIYAGSSGAKNIQYF. Variable domain in full (rest from reference TRBV5-1 and TRBJ2-4): KAGVTQTPRYLIKTRGQQVTLSCSPISGHRSVSWYQQTPGQGLQFLFEYFSETQRNKGNFPGRFSGRQFSNSRSEMNVSTLELGDSALYLCASRIYAGSSGAKNIQYFGAGTRLSVL.

V gene TRBV6-5 combines with J gene TRBJ1-2. This CDR3 comprises 13 residues. The germline V gene encodes CDR1 MNHEY and CDR2 SVGAGI. The CDR3: CASSLGAQRGYTF.

CDR3 sequence: CASSPLGTVGEKLFF. The rearrangement links TRBV12-3 or TRBV12-4 to TRBJ1-4; lacking DNA, the TRBD1 call made by TCRdb goes unchecked. The CDR3 spans 15 residues.

This chain joins TRBV3-1 and TRBJ2-2; TCRdb proposes TRBD1, but this gene call is untestable without DNA. Germline V CDR1 and CDR2: LGHDT, YNNKEL (reference sequence). This CDR3 has 11 amino acids. CDR3 sequence: CAIGQARRLFF.

The J gene is TRBJ2-7, the V gene TRBV27; TCRdb gives TRBD2 as the D gene, but with no DNA this cannot be confirmed. This CDR3 has 16 amino acids. Germline V gene data show CDR1 as MNHEY and CDR2 as SMNVEV (reference sequence). CDR3: CASSPYRTSGPYEQYF.

This chain uses TRBV20-1 with TRBJ1-1; the TCRdb call, TRBD1, lacks DNA for checking. The CDR3 covers 14 residues. Germline V gene sequence: CDR1 DFQATT, CDR2 SNEGSKA (reference sequence). The CDR3 is CSATRTVKNTEAFF.

The chain joins TRBV6-1 to TRBJ1-4; absent DNA, TCRdb's TRBD1 call cannot be checked. CDR3 length: 16 amino acids. Germline V lookup: CDR1 MNHNS, CDR2 SASEGT. The CDR3 protein is CASSRLGTGDPEKLFF.

This chain joins TRBV7-3 and TRBJ1-1. Germline values: CDR1 SGHTA, CDR2 FQGTGA. The CDR3 covers 13 residues. The CDR3: CASSLMSGYEAFF.

The chain uses TRBV6-1 and TRBJ2-3. The CDR3 is made up of 15 amino acids. Germline V gene lookup returns CDR1 MNHNS and CDR2 SASEGT. The CDR3 loop is CASSRGRASTDTQYF.

The J gene is TRBJ2-1, the V gene TRBV24-1; no DNA is available, so the TRBD2 call from TCRdb remains unchecked. The CDR3 totals 15 residues. Germline V lookup: CDR1 KGHDR, CDR2 SFDVKD. The CDR3: CATSDWASVYNEQFF.

V usage is TRBV29-1 and J usage is TRBJ2-5; checking the TCRdb D call of TRBD1 is not possible without DNA. CDR1 SQVTM and CDR2 ANQGSEA come from the germline V gene. This CDR3 region has 12 residues. The CDR3: CIPEGVQETQYF. The full variable domain, with the rest looked up from reference TRBV29-1 and TRBJ2-5, is SAVISQKPSRDICQRGTSLTIQCQVDSQVTMMFWYRQQPGQSLTLIATANQGSEATYESGFVIDKFPISRPNLTFSTLTVSNMSPEDSSIYLCIPEGVQETQYFGPGTRLLVL.

J is TRBJ2-1 and V is TRBV10-3; TCRdb's D call, TRBD1, is unchecked because there is no DNA. The CDR3 has 17 residues. The germline gives CDR1 ENHRY, CDR2 SYGVKD. CDR3: CAISVGDRTSSYNEQFF.

The chain combines TRBV5-1 with TRBJ2-1; TCRdb names TRBD1, which stays unverified in the absence of DNA. The CDR3 contains 16 residues. Germline-derived CDR1 and CDR2 are SGHRS and YFSETQ. CDR3 sequence reads: CASSLRPGVNYNEQFF.

This chain joins TRBV12-3 or TRBV12-4 and TRBJ1-1. The CDR3 is 15 amino acids. The CDR3 sequence is CASHQSMRVNTEAFF.

The chain joins TRBV5-1 to TRBJ2-2; TCRdb calls TRBD2, which cannot be checked without DNA. The germline gives CDR1 SGHRS, CDR2 YFSETQ. The CDR3 consists of 16 residues. The chain's CDR3 is CASSPLAGDHTGELFF.

V is TRBV12-3 or TRBV12-4 and J is TRBJ1-2; the TCRdb D gene call, TRBD1, has no DNA to confirm it. CDR3 length equals 13 residues. The CDR3 region is CASSFGQVSGYTF.

The chain is built from TRBV29-1 and TRBJ2-1; absent DNA, TCRdb's TRBD2 call cannot be checked. Germline CDR1 is SQVTM and CDR2 is ANQGSEA. The CDR3 totals 13 residues. The CDR3 loop is CSVEESRGGEGFF.

V is TRBV12-5 and J is TRBJ1-5. The CDR3 length is 12 residues. Germline V gene lookup returns CDR1 LGHNT and CDR2 FRNRAP. CDR3 in amino acids: CASARPDLPQHF.

The chain carries TRBV2 and TRBJ2-1. The germline gives CDR1 SNHLY, CDR2 FYNNEI. The CDR3 totals 18 residues. CDR3 residues: CASSFGRQASSSYNEQFF.

CDR3: CASSQDEGLTEQFF. The gene calls are TRBV4-1 and TRBJ2-1; the D call of TRBD2 rests on TCRdb alone, since no DNA is present to check it. This CDR3 spans 14 amino acids. Germline V CDR1 and CDR2: MGHRA, YSYEKL.